This entry lists 17 T cell receptor beta chains sequenced from one sample in a study of Tregs in tolerant kidney transplant recipients. Measured with immunoSEQ multiplex PCR; TCRdb has only the in-frame clones, and not every one. This sample has just under 20,000 clones, with around three fifths found just once. Their antigen targets remain unknown. The sample was Tregs from blood cultured with allogeneic cells. These receptors all come from a human donor in good health.

About this clone: Other DNA sequences in this sample translate to the same CDR3. The rearrangement links TRBV20-1 to TRBJ1-2, with unresolved D. In germline, CDR1 is DFQATT, CDR2 SNEGSKA (reference sequence). The V end lost 2 bases, the J end lost 8 bases, and 9 bases lay between the germline ends. CDR3 length: 11 residues. The CDR3 protein is CSARREAGYTF. The CDR3 DNA is TGCAGTGCTAGAAGGGAGGCAGGCTACACCTTC.

Only one count was recorded for this clone. The rearrangement links TRBV6-5 to TRBJ2-7; 9 bases align to TRBD2. The V and J ends lost 8 bases and 0 bases, in that order; junction bases with no gene match: 8. The CDR3 contains 15 residues. Germline CDR1 reads MNHEY; CDR2 reads SVGAGI. CDR3 protein: CASALSGSISYEQYF. DNA of the CDR3: TGTGCCAGCGCTCTTAGCGGGAGTATCTCCTACGAGCAGTACTTC.

This clone was detected only a few times. This chain connects TRBV21-1 to TRBJ1-1. TRBV21-1 constitutes a pseudogene. There are 16 residues in the CDR3. CDR3: CASSFREGSPPTEAFF. The DNA for the CDR3 is TGTGCCAGCAGCTTTCGGGAGGGCTCTCCCCCCACTGAAGCTTTCTTT.

Concerning this clone: A read error may produce the germline difference seen at one junction end. The gene calls are TRBV7-8 and TRBJ1-5, with a possible D match to TRBD1 (5 bases). This CDR3 comprises 16 residues. The germline gives CDR1 SGHVS, CDR2 FQNEAQ. The CDR3 is CASGLGTGYSNQPQHF. CDR3 DNA sequence: TGTGCCAGCGGCTTAGGGACGGGGTATAGCAATCAGCCCCAGCATTTT.

The rearrangement links TRBV6-1 to TRBJ1-5, with D perhaps TRBD1 (6 bases). CDR1 and CDR2 from the germline V gene are MNHNS and SASEGT. With 4 bases removed from V and 0 bases from J, the gap between germline ends came to 22 bases. This CDR3 region has 19 residues. The CDR3 coding sequence is TGTGCCAGCAGTGCCTCTACAGGGTCTCTCCTTTATAGCAATCAGCCCCAGCATTTT. This codes for CASSASTGSLLYSNQPQHF.

V usage is TRBV19 and J usage is TRBJ1-2; D may be TRBD1 (5 bases). The V and J ends lost 6 bases and 8 bases respectively, with 16 bases between them. The length of the CDR3 is 13 residues. Germline lookup yields CDR1 LNHDA and CDR2 SQIVND (reference sequence). CDR3 region: CASRRGGVYGYTF. The CDR3 DNA follows: TGTGCCAGTAGACGTGGGGGGGTGTACGGCTACACCTTC.

The J gene is TRBJ2-2, the V gene TRBV2; no definite D call. Deletions cut 2 bases from V and 0 bases from J, with 7 bases between. There are 15 residues in the CDR3. Germline CDR1 and CDR2: SNHLY and FYNNEI. In DNA form, the CDR3 reads TGTGCCAGCAGTGAACTCAGTCCGAACACCGGGGAGCTGTTTTTT. Protein product: CASSELSPNTGELFF.

The J gene is TRBJ2-1, the V gene TRBV2; D possibly corresponds to TRBD2 (5 bases). CDR1 and CDR2 from the germline V gene are SNHLY and FYNNEI. V gave up 7 bases and J gave up 13 bases, with 17 bases separating them. The CDR3 extends over 12 amino acids. Here the CDR3 DNA reads TGTGCCAGCACTACTAGTTGGATAGGTCAGTTCTTC. Translation: CASTTSWIGQFF. Together with reference TRBV2 and TRBJ2-1, the CDR3 gives the full variable domain: EPEVTQTPSHQVTQMGQEVILRCVPISNHLYFYWYRQILGQKVEFLVSFYNNEISEKSEIFDDQFSVERPDGSNFTLKIRSTKLEDSAMYFCASTTSWIGQFFGPGTRLTVL.

Only a few counts were recorded for this clone. V usage is TRBV7-2 and J usage is TRBJ2-1, with 11 bases matching TRBD2. Losses at the gene ends were 2 bases for V and 3 bases for J; bases not matched to a gene: 6. The CDR3 is made up of 17 amino acids. CDR1 and CDR2 (germline): SGHTA, FQGNSA. CDR3 in amino acids: CASSLFGTSGNYNEQFF. Here the CDR3 DNA reads TGTGCCAGCAGCTTATTTGGGACTAGCGGAAACTACAATGAGCAGTTCTTC.

The chain links TRBV4-1 to TRBJ2-3; the D gene is possibly TRBD1 (6 bases). CDR1 and CDR2 from the germline V gene are MGHRA and YSYEKL. The CDR3 consists of 16 residues. The V end lost 2 bases, the J end lost 1 base, and 13 bases lay between the germline ends. CDR3 in DNA: TGCGCCAGCAGCCAACCTGGACAGTTCCGCACAGATACGCAGTATTTT. Translation: CASSQPGQFRTDTQYF.

This clone was counted between two and nine times. J is TRBJ1-2 and V is TRBV7-9; 9 bases align to TRBD1. Trimming removed 5 bases from V and 8 bases from J; junction bases left unmatched: 6. This CDR3 region has 13 residues. The germline CDR1 and CDR2 sequences are SEHNR and FQNEAQ (reference sequence). CDR3 protein: CASSRDRAGGYTF. CDR3 in DNA: TGTGCCAGCAGCCGGGACAGGGCAGGCGGCTACACCTTC.

This rearrangement joins TRBV4-1 to TRBJ2-5; TRBD2 agrees at 12 bases. The CDR3 contains 15 residues. J gave up 5 bases and V 4 bases, and 5 bases lay outside the gene matches. Per the germline V gene, CDR1 is MGHRA and CDR2 is YSYEKL. CDR3 loop: CASSRSGTSGETQYF. The CDR3 DNA reads as TGCGCCAGCAGCCGTTCGGGGACTAGCGGGGAGACCCAGTACTTC.

The gene calls are TRBV7-9 and TRBJ2-5, with TRBD2 matching over 7 bases. The V segment lost 4 bases and the J segment 5 bases; nucleotides outside the gene matches: 10. CDR3 length: 15 amino acids. Germline V gene sequence: CDR1 SEHNR, CDR2 FQNEAQ (reference sequence). The CDR3 is CASSWGGARRETQYF. As DNA, the CDR3 is TGTGCCAGCAGCTGGGGGGGAGCCAGAAGGGAGACCCAGTACTTC.

The chain joins TRBV5-1 to TRBJ2-2, with 8 positions matching TRBD1. This CDR3 has 16 amino acids. With V trimmed by 1 base and J by 1 base, 3 bases remained unmatched. The germline gives CDR1 SGHRS, CDR2 YFSETQ. The CDR3 sequence is CASSLQGAVNTGELFF. The CDR3 DNA reads TGCGCCAGCAGCTTGCAGGGGGCGGTGAACACCGGGGAGCTGTTTTTT. Drawing the rest from reference TRBV5-1 and TRBJ2-2, the complete variable domain is KAGVTQTPRYLIKTRGQQVTLSCSPISGHRSVSWYQQTPGQGLQFLFEYFSETQRNKGNFPGRFSGRQFSNSRSEMNVSTLELGDSALYLCASSLQGAVNTGELFFGEGSRLTVL.

The CDR3 loop is CASRKGGGARTGTEAFF. In DNA form, the CDR3 reads TGTGCCAGCAGAAAGGGAGGGGGCGCTAGGACGGGCACTGAAGCTTTCTTT. The chain joins TRBV9 to TRBJ1-1, with TRBD1 matching 7 bases. Germline V gene sequence: CDR1 SGDLS, CDR2 YYNGEE. The CDR3 has 17 amino acids. The J segment lost 4 bases and the V segment lost 5 bases, leaving 17 bases of the junction unmatched.

V gene TRBV18 combines with J gene TRBJ1-5; D gene unclear. Germline V lookup: CDR1 KGHSH, CDR2 LQKENI. V gave up 3 bases and J gave up 7 bases, with 16 bases separating them. The CDR3 sequence is 15 residues long. In DNA, the CDR3 is TGTGCCAGCTCACCTGAAGGGCCCCGAAAACAGCCCCAGCATTTT. As protein: CASSPEGPRKQPQHF.

This clone was recorded once. V gene TRBV5-1 combines with J gene TRBJ2-7; TRBD2 matches at 11 bases. The trim removed 6 bases at V and 3 bases at J, leaving 5 bases unmatched. The germline CDR1 and CDR2 sequences are SGHRS and YFSETQ. The CDR3 loop spans 14 amino acids. Here the CDR3 DNA reads TGCGCCAGCATTTCTAGCGGGGGGATCTACGAGCAGTACTTC. This codes for CASISSGGIYEQYF.